These 14 T cell receptor beta chains originate from one sample sequenced in a study of cytomegalovirus exposure and HLA in healthy donors. It was with 60 Vbeta and 13 Jbeta primers that the PCR ran. Sequenced by immunoSEQ multiplex PCR; TCRdb stores in-frame clones only, minus some. The repertoire holds 90,000 to 120,000 clones, with 60% to 80% as singletons. Input material: PBMCs. The receptors shown here come from a man between 18 and 29 years old in good health and CMV-seronegative.

The chain joins TRBV5-1 to TRBJ2-7; no clear D. V gave up 0 bases and J gave up 2 bases, with 6 bases separating them. Germline V CDR1 and CDR2: SGHRS, YFSETQ. There are 13 residues in the CDR3. The CDR3 DNA follows: TGCGCCAGCAGCTTGGACAGAACCTACGAGCAGTACTTC. It encodes CASSLDRTYEQYF.

This clone was detected a few times. This chain uses TRBV5-1 with TRBJ2-5; 7 bases match TRBD2. V dropped 4 bases and J dropped 3; count of bases not matched to a gene: 6. The CDR3 has 14 amino acids. The germline V gene encodes CDR1 SGHRS and CDR2 YFSETQ. The CDR3 is CASSQWAGEETQYF. CDR3 coding DNA: TGCGCCAGCAGCCAGTGGGCGGGGGAAGAGACCCAGTACTTC.

V is TRBV7-9 and J is TRBJ2-2; tentative D call: TRBD1 (7 bases). Germline CDR1 is SEHNR and CDR2 is FQNEAQ (reference sequence). Trimming removed 3 bases at V and 3 bases at J, with 14 bases between. The CDR3 spans 16 residues. CDR3 DNA sequence: TGTGCCAGCAGCTTCCGGACAGGAGGGGACACCGGGGAGCTGTTTTTT. It is translated as CASSFRTGGDTGELFF.

The V gene is TRBV15, the J gene TRBJ1-1, with a tentative D call TRBD1 (6 bases). Germline lookup yields CDR1 LNHNV and CDR2 YYDKDF (reference sequence). The V gene lost 0 bases and the J gene lost 0 bases, with 8 bases spanning the gap. The CDR3 runs to 15 residues. CDR3 protein: CATSREGDMNTEAFF. Here the CDR3 DNA reads TGTGCCACCAGCAGAGAGGGGGACATGAACACTGAAGCTTTCTTT. Filled out from reference TRBV15 and TRBJ1-1, the complete variable domain reads DAMVIQNPRYQVTQFGKPVTLSCSQTLNHNVMYWYQQKSSQAPKLLFHYYDKDFNNEADTPDNFQSRRPNTSFCFLDIRSPGLGDTAMYLCATSREGDMNTEAFFGQGTRLTVV.

This clone was recorded only once. This CDR3 reads CASSRGGREDSYEQYF. DNA for the CDR3: TGTGCCAGCAGCCGAGGTGGACGGGAAGACTCCTACGAGCAGTACTTC. The chain carries TRBV5-4 and TRBJ2-7; tentatively, D is TRBD2 (5 bases). The germline CDR1 and CDR2 sequences are SGHNT and YYREEE (reference sequence). Trimming pared 4 bases from V and 0 bases from J, leaving 17 bases between. The length of the CDR3 is 16 residues.

The chain employs TRBV6-1 and TRBJ2-7; D might be TRBD1 (5 bases). V was clipped by 5 bases and J by 2 bases, with 10 bases between them. Germline CDR1 reads MNHNS; CDR2 reads SASEGT. This CDR3 spans 13 amino acids. This chain's CDR3 is CASSQGGAYEQYF. CDR3 in DNA: TGTGCCAGCAGTCAGGGCGGAGCCTACGAGCAGTACTTC.

This chain joins TRBV6-1 and TRBJ1-6, with a possible D match to TRBD1 (5 bases). Germline V gene data show CDR1 as MNHNS and CDR2 as SASEGT. Trimming left V 2 bases short and J 11 bases short, with 19 bases between. The CDR3 loop spans 16 amino acids. The CDR3 coding sequence is TGTGCCAGCAGTGAAACCCCCGGGGGGAGGAGTACACCCCTCCACTTT. Translating gives CASSETPGGRSTPLHF.

This chain links TRBV9 with TRBJ2-6, with 9 nucleotides matching TRBD2. There are 20 residues in the CDR3. Germline CDR1 and CDR2: SGDLS and YYNGEE. Trimming at V came to 4 bases and at J to 4 bases, leaving 18 bases not matched to a gene. The CDR3 DNA reads as TGTGCCAGCAGCCTGGGGTCTAGCGGGGCCTCGGGGGGAGGGGCCAACGTCCTGACTTTC. It codes for CASSLGSSGASGGGANVLTF.

This clone has just a few counts. The chain has TRBV7-9 and TRBJ1-4; D is perhaps TRBD1 (5 bases). Germline CDR1 SEHNR, CDR2 FQNEAQ (reference sequence). With 5 bases removed from V and 2 bases from J, the gap between germline ends came to 15 bases. The CDR3 contains 16 residues. The CDR3: CASSPRQLNTNEKLFF. The CDR3 DNA follows: TGTGCCAGCAGCCCGCGACAGCTGAATACTAATGAAAAACTGTTTTTT.

This clone was recorded once. The gene calls are TRBV6-1 and TRBJ2-2; no firm D call. The CDR3 sequence is 15 residues long. Per germline, CDR1 MNHNS and CDR2 SASEGT. V was pared by 7 bases and J by 0 bases, with 12 bases between. CDR3 in DNA: TGTGCCAGCAATATAGGCGGCTCGAACACCGGGGAGCTGTTTTTT. It is translated as CASNIGGSNTGELFF.

This clone appeared once. The J gene is TRBJ1-3, the V gene TRBV19, with 9 bases identical to TRBD1. The length of the CDR3 is 16 residues. Germline V gene lookup returns CDR1 LNHDA and CDR2 SQIVND (reference sequence). V was clipped by 2 bases and J by 0 bases; unmatched bases: 2. Here the CDR3 reads CASSIPTGGSGNTIYF. As DNA, the CDR3 is TGTGCCAGTAGTATACCGACAGGGGGCTCTGGAAACACCATATATTTT. The full variable domain, its missing parts supplied by reference TRBV19 and TRBJ1-3, is DGGITQSPKYLFRKEGQNVTLSCEQNLNHDAMYWYRQDPGQGLRLIYYSQIVNDFQKGDIAEGYSVSREKKESFPLTVTSAQKNPTAFYLCASSIPTGGSGNTIYFGEGSWLTVV.

The genes are TRBV29-1 and TRBJ2-7; 7 positions agree with TRBD2. The CDR3 length is 13 residues. CDR1 and CDR2 (germline): SQVTM, ANQGSEA. The V gene end was trimmed by 6 bases and the J gene end by 6 bases; junction bases not matched to a gene: 11. The CDR3 DNA reads TGCAGCGTCCGCCATGGGCCGGGGGGCGAGCAGTACTTC. Amino acids: CSVRHGPGGEQYF.

This clone was recorded at least ten times. The rearrangement joins TRBV28 to TRBJ2-7; 7 nucleotides agree with TRBD1. Looked up from germline, CDR1 is MDHEN and CDR2 is SYDVKM. After removal of 4 bases from V and 5 bases from J, the junction contained 2 bases not matched to a gene. The CDR3 runs to 12 residues. The CDR3 region is CASSSGGHEQYF. The CDR3 coding sequence is TGTGCCAGCAGTTCAGGGGGACACGAGCAGTACTTC.

The chain combines TRBV10-3 with TRBJ1-5, with 8 bases identical to TRBD1. The germline CDR1 and CDR2 sequences are ENHRY and SYGVKD. Losses at the gene ends were 2 bases for V and 3 bases for J; bases not matched to a gene: 9. The CDR3 has 17 residues. The CDR3 is CAISEGRQGTSNQPQHF. CDR3 bases: TGTGCCATCAGTGAGGGGAGACAGGGGACTTCCAATCAGCCCCAGCATTTT.